This TCR beta chain was sequenced in a study of blood T cell repertoires in COVID-19. This table comes from immunoSEQ multiplex PCR, and its TCRdb copy is limited to in-frame clones, with some not included. Of some 57,000 clones listed, 75% to 95% were seen once; the top ten hold under 7.5%. This CDR3 region has 13 residues. V lost 5 bases to trimming and J lost 8 bases, with 16 bases between them. Germline CDR1 reads GTSNPN; CDR2 reads SVGIG (reference sequence). J is TRBJ2-1 and V is TRBV30, with D unclear. Sequencing input: peripheral blood. This sequence was found in a middle-aged man with active COVID-19. As DNA, the CDR3 is TGTGCCTGGGGCGTGTCTGGCGGCCATGAGCAGTTCTTC. Amino acids: CAWGVSGGHEQFF.